Each of the 30 T cell receptor beta chains below was sequenced from the same sample in a study of cytomegalovirus exposure and HLA in healthy donors. PCR employed 60 Vbeta and 13 Jbeta primers. Assay used: immunoSEQ multiplex PCR; TCRdb lists only in-frame clones, some missing. The sample has 200,000 to 250,000 clones. Input material: PBMCs. These receptors came from a girl aged 2 to 9 in good health and CMV-seropositive.

The CDR3 DNA is TGTGCCAGCAAGGACAGGGTCTGGGAGACCCAGTACTTC. Translation: CASKDRVWETQYF. J is TRBJ2-5 and V is TRBV2; 8 bases agree with TRBD1. CDR1 is SNHLY, CDR2 FYNNEI, per germline. Losses at the gene ends were 7 bases for V and 5 bases for J; bases not matched to a gene: 6. This CDR3 region has 13 residues.

The chain combines TRBV4-1 with TRBJ2-5, with 9 nucleotides matching TRBD2. With the DNA end fitting TRBJ2-7 better, the J assignment may be wrong. Germline CDR1 reads MGHRA; CDR2 reads YSYEKL. This CDR3 region has 15 residues. The CDR3 is CASSLSASGNYEQYF. DNA of the CDR3: TGCGCCAGCAGCCTCTCGGCTAGCGGGAATTACGAGCAGTACTTC.

The chain couples TRBV4-2 to TRBJ2-7, with no clear D. Trimming stripped 3 bases from V and 6 bases from J, with 6 bases between. Per germline, CDR1 LGHNA and CDR2 YNFKEQ. This CDR3 has 11 amino acids. CDR3 loop: CASSQMAEQYF. The CDR3 coding sequence is TGTGCCAGCAGCCAGATGGCCGAGCAGTACTTC.

The J gene is TRBJ2-4, the V gene TRBV9; 7 bases are a match to TRBD2. CDR3 length: 15 residues. CDR1 and CDR2 (germline): SGDLS, YYNGEE. V dropped 4 bases and J dropped 8; count of bases not matched to a gene: 12. The CDR3 coding sequence is TGTGCCAGCAGCCCCCTCGGGGGAGGGCCGGACATTCAGTACTTC. Translated, it gives CASSPLGGGPDIQYF.

This sequence joins TRBV5-1 and TRBJ2-1; 11 positions match TRBD2. The CDR3 covers 16 residues. Germline V lookup: CDR1 SGHRS, CDR2 YFSETQ. Losses at the gene ends were 4 bases for V and 8 bases for J; bases not matched to a gene: 11. CDR3 sequence reads: CASSPLTSGSNYEQFF. The CDR3 DNA sequence: TGCGCCAGCAGCCCCCTAACTAGCGGGAGTAACTATGAGCAGTTCTTC. The complete variable domain, with remaining parts taken from reference TRBV5-1 and TRBJ2-1, reads KAGVTQTPRYLIKTRGQQVTLSCSPISGHRSVSWYQQTPGQGLQFLFEYFSETQRNKGNFPGRFSGRQFSNSRSEMNVSTLELGDSALYLCASSPLTSGSNYEQFFGPGTRLTVL.

The genes are TRBV5-1 and TRBJ1-2; D ambiguous. The CDR3 has 14 amino acids. Trimming took 0 bases from V and 2 from J, leaving 8 bases between them. Germline CDR1 SGHRS, CDR2 YFSETQ. The CDR3 reads CASSLDPLNYGYTF. Written as DNA, the CDR3 is TGCGCCAGCAGCTTGGATCCACTCAACTATGGCTACACCTTC.

The J gene is TRBJ2-5, the V gene TRBV19, with TRBD2 matching over 7 bases. The J call may be incorrect, as the DNA end agrees better with TRBJ2-7. The CDR3 runs 15 residues. Germline CDR1 and CDR2: LNHDA and SQIVND (reference sequence). The CDR3 reads CASSPGASGTYEQYF. The CDR3 region has the DNA TGTGCCAGTAGCCCCGGGGCTAGCGGAACCTACGAGCAGTACTTC.

Comment on this clone: Germline and junction disagree at one end, which may indicate a read error. Distinct nucleotide sequences in the sample also encode this CDR3. The chain combines TRBV5-1 with TRBJ2-7, with D perhaps matching TRBD2 (5 bases). Per germline, CDR1 SGHRS and CDR2 YFSETQ. The CDR3 spans 15 residues. The CDR3 protein is CASSLSSGSSYEQYF. The CDR3 coding sequence is TGCGCCAGCAGCTTGTCGTCGGGGAGCTCCTACGAGCAGTACTTT.

V gene TRBV29-1 combines with J gene TRBJ2-7; tentative D call: TRBD1 (6 bases). CDR1 is SQVTM and CDR2 is ANQGSEA in the germline V gene. CDR3 length equals 11 residues. V was clipped by 4 bases and J by 3 bases, with 7 bases between them. Here the CDR3 DNA reads TGCAGCGTTGTGGACAGCTACGAGCAGTACTTC. It yields the protein CSVVDSYEQYF.

The chain combines TRBV4-1 with TRBJ2-4; 7 nucleotides align to TRBD1. Trimming removed 6 bases from V and 3 bases from J; junction bases left unmatched: 11. This CDR3 has 16 residues. Germline loops: CDR1 MGHRA, CDR2 YSYEKL. The CDR3 spells CASRNPLGTDKNIQYF. The CDR3 DNA reads TGCGCCAGCAGGAACCCCCTGGGGACAGACAAAAACATTCAGTACTTC.

V and J are TRBV9 and TRBJ1-2; D is ambiguous. CDR1 and CDR2 from the germline V gene are SGDLS and YYNGEE. Trimming removed 3 bases from V and 13 bases from J, with 13 bases in between. The length of the CDR3 is 11 residues. The CDR3: CASSGGSGSTF. CDR3 nucleotides: TGTGCCAGCAGCGGCGGCTCGGGGTCCACCTTC. Drawing the rest from reference TRBV9 and TRBJ1-2, the complete variable domain is DSGVTQTPKHLITATGQRVTLRCSPRSGDLSVYWYQQSLDQGLQFLIQYYNGEERAKGNILERFSAQQFPDLHSELNLSSLELGDSALYFCASSGGSGSTFGSGTRLTVV.

The rearrangement uses TRBV6-5 and TRBJ2-5, with TRBD2 as a possible D gene (6 bases). The DNA end is more similar to TRBJ2-7, so the J call may be wrong. CDR3 length equals 15 residues. Germline V CDR1 and CDR2: MNHEY, SVGAGI. CDR3 DNA: TGTGCCAGCAGTTACTCGTTTGGAGGGCGGGACGAGCAGTACTTC. Its translation is CASSYSFGGRDEQYF.

The genes are TRBV30 and TRBJ2-7; TRBD1 matches 9 bases. V trimming: 3 bases; J trimming: 6 bases; junction bases outside the gene matches: 15. The CDR3 consists of 16 residues. Germline V gene lookup returns CDR1 GTSNPN and CDR2 SVGIG (reference sequence). CDR3 nucleotides: TGTGCCTGGAGACGGGGAGCTGACAGACAGGGGGGCGAGCAGTACTTC. Translation gives CAWRRGADRQGGEQYF.

The V gene is TRBV6-1, the J gene TRBJ1-4; TRBD1 aligns across 8 bases. The V segment lost 5 bases and the J segment 7 bases; nucleotides outside the gene matches: 6. Germline V CDR1 and CDR2: MNHNS, SASEGT. The CDR3 runs 14 residues. For the CDR3, the DNA is TGTGCCAGCAGTTATACAGGGGGAAGTGAAAAACTGTTTTTT. Protein sequence: CASSYTGGSEKLFF.

The rearrangement links TRBV29-1 to TRBJ2-5; D might be TRBD1 (6 bases). CDR3 length: 14 residues. From germline, CDR1 is SQVTM and CDR2 ANQGSEA. The V end lost 7 bases, the J end lost 2 bases, and 17 bases lay between the germline ends. The CDR3 nucleotides are TGCAGCGGGGGAAACAGGGTTGTACAAGAGACCCAGTACTTC. Protein: CSGGNRVVQETQYF. Drawing the rest from reference TRBV29-1 and TRBJ2-5, the complete variable domain is SAVISQKPSRDICQRGTSLTIQCQVDSQVTMMFWYRQQPGQSLTLIATANQGSEATYESGFVIDKFPISRPNLTFSTLTVSNMSPEDSSIYLCSGGNRVVQETQYFGPGTRLLVL.

The gene calls are TRBV11-2 and TRBJ1-1; 9 positions match TRBD1. V was clipped by 10 bases and J by 7 bases; unmatched bases: 13. The CDR3 is made up of 14 amino acids. CDR1 is SGHAT and CDR2 is FQNNGV in the germline V gene. This CDR3 reads CAIPGQGLLVEAFF. The CDR3 DNA sequence: TGTGCCATCCCGGGACAGGGCCTTCTTGTTGAAGCTTTCTTT.

The V gene is TRBV10-3, the J gene TRBJ2-1, with D perhaps TRBD2 (6 bases). CDR3 length equals 13 residues. In germline, CDR1 is ENHRY, CDR2 SYGVKD. Trimming took 8 bases from V and 0 from J, leaving 8 bases between them. CDR3 DNA sequence: TGTGCCATCGGCGGGACCTCCTACAATGAGCAGTTCTTC. Translation gives CAIGGTSYNEQFF.

The chain uses TRBV5-4 and TRBJ1-1, with a weak D call TRBD1 (5 bases). The CDR3 extends over 14 amino acids. CDR1 and CDR2 (germline): SGHNT, YYREEE (reference sequence). V dropped 4 bases and J dropped 2 bases, with 12 bases sitting between them. CDR3 sequence: CASSTQGLNTEAFF. CDR3 bases: TGTGCCAGCAGCACGCAGGGATTAAACACTGAAGCTTTCTTT.

This sequence joins TRBV27 and TRBJ2-5, with unresolved D. Germline CDR1 reads MNHEY; CDR2 reads SMNVEV (reference sequence). Trimming removed 5 bases at V and 4 bases at J, with 20 bases between. This CDR3 region has 16 residues. CDR3 loop: CASSPRLPSHAETQYF. The CDR3 DNA reads as TGTGCCAGCAGTCCAAGACTCCCTTCACATGCAGAGACCCAGTACTTC.

This chain joins TRBV10-1 and TRBJ2-1; 14 nucleotides align to TRBD2. There are 18 residues in the CDR3. Germline assignment: CDR1 WNHNN and CDR2 SYGVQD (reference sequence). The J segment lost 0 bases and the V segment lost 4 bases, leaving 5 bases of the junction unmatched. CDR3 sequence: CASSATSGRANSYNEQFF. The CDR3 bases are TGCGCCAGCAGTGCGACTAGCGGGAGGGCCAACTCCTACAATGAGCAGTTCTTC.

V usage is TRBV7-9 and J usage is TRBJ2-5, with D maybe TRBD1 (5 bases). Deletions cut 4 bases from V and 3 bases from J, with 9 bases between. Germline V gene sequence: CDR1 SEHNR, CDR2 FQNEAQ (reference sequence). The CDR3 has 13 amino acids. CDR3 residues: CASSWGLKETQYF. The DNA of the CDR3 is TGTGCCAGCAGCTGGGGCCTTAAAGAGACCCAGTACTTC.

The gene calls are TRBV6-1 and TRBJ1-2; 7 nucleotides match TRBD1. The V gene end was trimmed by 4 bases and the J gene end by 2 bases; junction bases not matched to a gene: 10. Germline values: CDR1 MNHNS, CDR2 SASEGT. CDR3 length: 16 amino acids. CDR3 bases: TGTGCCAGCAGTGTCCGGGACAGCAGGATAAACTATGGCTACACCTTC. Protein sequence: CASSVRDSRINYGYTF.

This rearrangement joins TRBV28 to TRBJ2-7; 8 positions match TRBD2. The trim removed 7 bases at V and 1 base at J, leaving 6 bases unmatched. Germline lookup yields CDR1 MDHEN and CDR2 SYDVKM. This CDR3 spans 14 amino acids. In DNA form, the CDR3 reads TGTGCCAGCACCACGGGAGGGGAGTCCTACGAGCAGTACTTC. Amino acids: CASTTGGESYEQYF.

The V and J genes are TRBV20-1 and TRBJ2-1; no reliable D call. The V gene's germline CDR1 is DFQATT and CDR2 SNEGSKA (reference sequence). This CDR3 comprises 10 residues. Trimming left V 6 bases short and J 7 bases short, with 7 bases between. The CDR3: CSAAGNEQFF. The CDR3 DNA is TGCAGTGCGGCAGGTAATGAGCAGTTCTTC.

The chain has TRBV5-8 and TRBJ2-5; TRBD2 matches at 12 bases. The J call is in doubt because the DNA end fits TRBJ2-7 better. Looked up from germline, CDR1 is SGHTS and CDR2 is YDEGEE. This CDR3 has 16 amino acids. The CDR3 spells CASSQTSGRFSYEQYF. The CDR3 nucleotides read TGTGCCAGCAGCCAGACTAGCGGGAGATTTTCCTACGAGCAGTACTTC.

This chain links TRBV7-9 with TRBJ1-4, with 8 nucleotides matching TRBD1. The germline gives CDR1 SEHNR, CDR2 FQNEAQ (reference sequence). This CDR3 has 14 amino acids. V gave up 6 bases and J gave up 8 bases; unmatched junction bases: 8. The CDR3 DNA is TGTGCCAGCAGTCGACAGGGGTTGGGGGAAAAACTGTTTTTT. It is translated as CASSRQGLGEKLFF.

This chain links TRBV2 with TRBJ2-1, with D possibly matching TRBD1 (7 bases). Germline lookup yields CDR1 SNHLY and CDR2 FYNNEI. The length of the CDR3 is 14 residues. Trimming pared 2 bases from V and 6 bases from J, leaving 11 bases between. This chain's CDR3 is CASSENRGGNEQFF. The CDR3 DNA reads as TGTGCCAGCAGTGAAAACAGGGGAGGCAATGAGCAGTTCTTC.

The V gene is TRBV4-1, the J gene TRBJ1-4; 7 bases agree with TRBD1. V was clipped by 3 bases and J by 8 bases; unmatched bases: 9. The V gene's germline CDR1 is MGHRA and CDR2 YSYEKL. The CDR3 has 15 residues. The CDR3 nucleotides are TGCGCCAGCAGCCAGCCCACAGGGGCCAGGGAAAAACTGTTTTTT. Its translation: CASSQPTGAREKLFF.

The rearrangement uses TRBV28 and TRBJ2-7, with 10 bases identical to TRBD1. With 3 bases clipped from V and 3 bases from J, the junction kept 8 bases outside the gene matches. Germline CDR1 MDHEN, CDR2 SYDVKM. The CDR3 has 16 amino acids. This chain's CDR3 is CASSLLRQGASYEQYF. CDR3 DNA sequence: TGTGCCAGCAGTTTGCTTAGACAGGGGGCAAGCTACGAGCAGTACTTC.

The chain combines TRBV5-1 with TRBJ2-7; D call uncertain. The V gene lost 2 bases and the J gene lost 2 bases, with 14 bases spanning the gap. The CDR3 consists of 15 residues. Germline loops: CDR1 SGHRS, CDR2 YFSETQ. CDR3 nucleotide sequence: TGCGCCAGCAGCTTCACGGCAGGCTTAGCCTACGAGCAGTACTTC. It codes for CASSFTAGLAYEQYF.